The 21 T cell receptor beta chains listed next were all sequenced from one sample in a study of T-cell memory formation after mild COVID-19. MiXCR was run by TCRdb on the 5' RACE reads, yielding one entry per CDR3 protein. The repertoire holds approximately 340,000 distinct CDR3 sequences, with 15% to 20% as singletons. Source material: PBMCs or a T cell subset sorted from them (not recorded which). The receptors derive from a man younger than 30 who had mild COVID-19 (a few samples of this study predate the infection). Cell type and time point are not known.

This clonotype was detected a few times. J is TRBJ1-2 and V is TRBV25-1, with TRBD1 matching over 8 bases. With 5 bases clipped from V and 5 bases from J, the junction kept 10 bases outside the gene matches. The CDR3 runs to 15 residues. Germline CDR1 is MGHDK and CDR2 is SYGVNS. The CDR3 loop reads CASSRTGSLSYGYTF. CDR3 DNA sequence: TGTGCCAGCAGTCGGACAGGGAGTCTTTCTTATGGCTACACCTTC.

A note on this clonotype: One end of the junction fails to match germline, which may point to a read error. This rearrangement joins TRBV23-1 to TRBJ2-2; 11 nucleotides line up with TRBD1. TRBV23-1 is noted as an ORF with a role that remains uncertain. CDR3 size: 15 residues. CDR3 sequence (DNA): TGCGCCAGCTGTCAGGACAGGGGGCGAATCGGGGAGCTGTTTTTT. This gives the protein CASCQDRGRIGELFF.

The chain links TRBV7-8 to TRBJ2-1; tentative D call: TRBD2 (6 bases). V lost 5 bases and J lost 0, with 17 bases in between. Per the germline V gene, CDR1 is SGHVS and CDR2 is FQNEAQ. This CDR3 has 17 amino acids. The CDR3 sequence: CASSPGGSASSYNEQFF. DNA for the CDR3: TGTGCCAGCAGCCCCGGGGGATCCGCGAGCTCCTACAATGAGCAGTTCTTC.

The chain carries TRBV6-6 and TRBJ2-5; D possibly corresponds to TRBD1 (8 bases). Trimming took off 4 bases at V and 5 bases at J, with 17 bases between the two ends. Germline CDR1 MNHNY, CDR2 SVGAGI (reference sequence). The CDR3 totals 15 residues. The CDR3 bases are TGTGCCAGCAGTTCGACAGGGGCCGGGGGGGAGACCCAGTACTTC. The encoded protein is CASSSTGAGGETQYF.

This clonotype appeared a few times. The rearrangement joins TRBV29-1 to TRBJ2-1; 11 bases fit TRBD2. The CDR3 has 14 amino acids. V was clipped by 5 bases and J by 4 bases; unmatched bases: 4. Germline loops: CDR1 SQVTM, CDR2 ANQGSEA. The CDR3 DNA is TGCAGCGTTACCCTAGCGGGGGGTTACAATGAGCAGTTCTTC. Its protein product is CSVTLAGGYNEQFF.

This clonotype occurred a few times. The chain recombines TRBV5-1 with TRBJ1-1; D unclear. V lost 6 bases and J lost 0, with 3 bases in between. This CDR3 is built from 11 residues. CDR1 SGHRS and CDR2 YFSETQ come from the germline V gene. For the CDR3, the DNA is TGCGCCAGCAAGATGAACACTGAAGCTTTCTTT. This encodes CASKMNTEAFF.

This clonotype was seen at least ten times. The gene calls are TRBV5-4 and TRBJ2-6; D is possibly TRBD1 (5 bases). Germline assignment: CDR1 SGHNT and CDR2 YYREEE (reference sequence). V shed 4 bases and J shed 10 bases, with 15 bases lying between them. The CDR3 extends over 14 amino acids. The CDR3 DNA follows: TGTGCCAGCAGCCTGGAGACAGTAGGGAACGTCCTGACTTTC. The encoded protein is CASSLETVGNVLTF.

The table lists this clonotype with a few counts. The gene calls are TRBV5-1 and TRBJ2-5, with D unclear. Trimming took off 3 bases at V and 1 base at J, with 19 bases between the two ends. This CDR3 is built from 17 residues. CDR1 SGHRS and CDR2 YFSETQ come from the germline V gene. The CDR3 coding sequence is TGCGCCAGCAGCTCCCCGACTCGAGACCGAGCCCAAGAGACCCAGTACTTC. This codes for CASSSPTRDRAQETQYF. The complete variable domain, with remaining parts taken from reference TRBV5-1 and TRBJ2-5, reads KAGVTQTPRYLIKTRGQQVTLSCSPISGHRSVSWYQQTPGQGLQFLFEYFSETQRNKGNFPGRFSGRQFSNSRSEMNVSTLELGDSALYLCASSSPTRDRAQETQYFGPGTRLLVL.

This clonotype came up a few times. The chain is built from TRBV6-5 and TRBJ2-1; D is unresolved. The ends were cut back, 6 bases at V and 9 bases at J, with 9 bases in the middle. The CDR3 spans 11 residues. CDR1 and CDR2 (germline): MNHEY, SVGAGI. CDR3 amino acids: CASSLLSEQFF. The CDR3 DNA sequence: TGTGCCAGCAGCTTGCTGTCTGAGCAGTTCTTC.

The rearrangement joins TRBV5-1 to TRBJ2-3, with 10 nucleotides matching TRBD2. CDR3 length equals 18 residues. V lost 4 bases to trimming and J lost 3 bases; unmatched junction nucleotides: 14. CDR1 and CDR2 from the germline V gene are SGHRS and YFSETQ. CDR3 amino acids: CASSLTPAGGLRTDTQYF. CDR3 in DNA: TGCGCCAGCAGCCTCACACCAGCGGGGGGGCTGAGGACAGATACGCAGTATTTT.

This clonotype was seen more than once but under ten times. V is TRBV12-3 or TRBV12-4 and J is TRBJ2-7, with 9 nucleotides matching TRBD1. V was clipped by 6 bases and J by 0 bases; unmatched bases: 3. The CDR3 runs to 14 residues. The CDR3 protein is CASRGQGYSYEQYF. The CDR3 DNA reads TGTGCCAGCAGAGGACAGGGGTACTCCTACGAGCAGTACTTC.

There are a few counts of this clonotype. This chain links TRBV6-2 or TRBV6-3 with TRBJ2-1; 10 bases agree with TRBD2. This CDR3 is built from 14 residues. The V gene's germline CDR1 is MNHEY and CDR2 SVGEGT. J gave up 10 bases and V 6 bases, and 9 bases lay outside the gene matches. The CDR3 DNA follows: TGTGCCAGCAGCTCAAGCGGGGGGGCGTGGGAGCAGTTCTTC. It translates to CASSSSGGAWEQFF.

The chain has TRBV7-2 and TRBJ2-4; D gene uncertain. Germline V gives CDR1 SGHTA, CDR2 FQGNSA. This CDR3 comprises 14 residues. Trimming removed 7 bases from V and 1 base from J, with 11 bases in between. DNA of the CDR3: TGTGCCAGCACCGGTATGGGGGCCAAAAACATTCAGTACTTC. Encoded protein: CASTGMGAKNIQYF.

The chain couples TRBV12-5 to TRBJ1-2; 9 bases agree with TRBD1. V shed 4 bases, J shed 7 bases, and the junction held 4 bases outside the gene matches. Germline V gives CDR1 LGHNT, CDR2 FRNRAP. The CDR3 sequence is 13 residues long. CDR3 loop: CASGWTGEVGYTF. CDR3 in DNA: TGTGCTAGTGGTTGGACAGGGGAGGTTGGCTACACCTTC.

The chain combines TRBV2 with TRBJ2-3, with TRBD1 as a possible D gene (5 bases). Germline CDR1 reads SNHLY; CDR2 reads FYNNEI. This CDR3 has 14 amino acids. V was clipped by 3 bases and J by 6 bases, with 13 bases between them. Here the CDR3 reads CASSETQGYDTQYF. The CDR3 coding sequence is TGTGCCAGCAGTGAGACCCAGGGCTACGATACGCAGTATTTT. Full variable domain (missing parts from reference TRBV2 and TRBJ2-3): EPEVTQTPSHQVTQMGQEVILRCVPISNHLYFYWYRQILGQKVEFLVSFYNNEISEKSEIFDDQFSVERPDGSNFTLKIRSTKLEDSAMYFCASSETQGYDTQYFGPGTRLTVL.

The J gene is TRBJ1-1, the V gene TRBV5-1, with D possibly matching TRBD1 (5 bases). The CDR3 covers 17 residues. Germline-derived CDR1 and CDR2 are SGHRS and YFSETQ. V shed 0 bases and J shed 3 bases, with 18 bases lying between them. The CDR3 loop is CASSLGFLGREYTEAFF. The CDR3 nucleotides read TGCGCCAGCAGCTTGGGATTTTTGGGCAGGGAGTACACTGAAGCTTTCTTT.

This clonotype was counted ten times or more. The chain has TRBV6-4 and TRBJ2-2; D perhaps matches TRBD2 (5 bases). CDR3 length equals 15 residues. V lost 7 bases to trimming and J lost 3 bases, with 15 bases between them. CDR1 MRHNA and CDR2 SNTAGT come from the germline V gene. The CDR3 nucleotides read TGTGCCAGCAAAGCGGCCGGGTGGGACACCGGGGAGCTGTTTTTT. Translating it yields CASKAAGWDTGELFF.

V gene TRBV20-1 combines with J gene TRBJ1-3; 7 bases map to TRBD1. V lost 1 base, J lost 3 bases, and 3 bases stayed unmatched. CDR1 is DFQATT and CDR2 is SNEGSKA in the germline V gene (reference sequence). The CDR3 loop spans 14 amino acids. The CDR3 here is CSARARGYGNTIYF. The CDR3, as DNA: TGCAGTGCTAGAGCCAGGGGGTATGGAAACACCATATATTTT.

The gene calls are TRBV6-5 and TRBJ2-3, with D possibly TRBD2 on 7 matching bases. The germline V gene encodes CDR1 MNHEY and CDR2 SVGAGI. Trimming pared 0 bases from V and 2 bases from J, leaving 15 bases between. The CDR3 sequence is 17 residues long. Here the CDR3 reads CASSYSIAGAATDTQYF. The CDR3 DNA reads TGTGCCAGCAGTTACTCGATCGCGGGGGCGGCCACAGATACGCAGTATTTT.

This clonotype was picked up a small number of times. J is TRBJ1-1 and V is TRBV20-1; D remains unclear. This CDR3 comprises 13 residues. V was pared by 3 bases and J by 1 base, with 9 bases between. Germline V gene data show CDR1 as DFQATT and CDR2 as SNEGSKA (reference sequence). This CDR3 reads CSARRQSNTEAFF. The CDR3 coding sequence is TGCAGTGCTAGGAGGCAGTCGAACACTGAAGCTTTCTTT.

This clonotype was recorded at least ten times. V and J are TRBV7-9 and TRBJ2-7; maybe TRBD2 (6 bases). CDR1 is SEHNR, CDR2 FQNEAQ, per germline (reference sequence). The CDR3 contains 11 residues. Trimming took off 2 bases at V and 7 bases at J, with 6 bases between the two ends. This CDR3 reads CASSLRGEQYF. The CDR3 DNA reads TGTGCCAGCAGCTTACGGGGGGAGCAGTACTTC. The variable domain in full, completed from reference TRBV7-9 and TRBJ2-7, reads DTGVSQNPRHKITKRGQNVTFRCDPISEHNRLYWYRQTLGQGPEFLTYFQNEAQLEKSRLLSDRFSAERPKGSFSTLEIQRTEQGDSAMYLCASSLRGEQYFGPGTRLTVT.